Each of the 23 T cell receptor beta chains below was sequenced from the same sample in a study of beta chain features in type 1 diabetes. Broader study findings: Researchers report that Type 1 diabetes patients had moderately but significantly shorter TCRB CDR3s across all four CD4+ subsets.

Isolated RNA was reverse transcribed in full, so expressed TCRB transcripts were sequenced. Some clones are missing from TCRdb's copy, which holds only in-frame ones; the method was immunoSEQ multiplex PCR. The profile shows roughly 250,000 clones, around 20% of them singletons. These receptors are not linked to any known antigen. Sequenced sample: naive CD4+ T cells from blood. The receptor set was obtained from a middle-aged woman with type 1 diabetes.

The genes are TRBV18 and TRBJ2-7, with 11 bases lining up with TRBD2. The CDR3 is 15 residues long. J was trimmed by 5 bases and V by 2 bases; bases with no gene match: 5. Germline CDR1 and CDR2: KGHSH and LQKENI. CDR3 DNA: TGTGCCAGCTCACCAAACCTAGCGGGGGGCCACGAGCAGTACTTC. Translating gives CASSPNLAGGHEQYF.

The rearrangement uses TRBV20-1 and TRBJ1-4; D gene ambiguous. The CDR3 is 11 residues long. V was clipped by 4 bases and J by 4 bases, with 4 bases between them. CDR1 is DFQATT, CDR2 SNEGSKA, per germline (reference sequence). The chain's CDR3 is CSATVNEKLFF. CDR3 nucleotide sequence: TGCAGTGCTACCGTTAATGAAAAACTGTTTTTT.

This sequence joins TRBV29-1 and TRBJ2-1; D ambiguous. CDR1 and CDR2 from the germline V gene are SQVTM and ANQGSEA. Trimming removed 2 bases from V and 8 bases from J, with 10 bases in between. The CDR3 spans 12 residues. The CDR3 sequence is CSVELKPYEQFF. The CDR3 nucleotides are TGCAGCGTTGAACTCAAGCCCTATGAGCAGTTCTTC.

A few counts support this clone. V usage is TRBV9 and J usage is TRBJ1-1; TRBD1 agrees at 10 bases. V gave up 3 bases and J gave up 13 bases; unmatched junction bases: 12. Germline CDR1 reads SGDLS; CDR2 reads YYNGEE. This CDR3 contains 14 residues. The CDR3: CASSARAGTGDVFF. In DNA, the CDR3 is TGTGCCAGCAGCGCCCGGGCCGGGACAGGGGATGTTTTCTTT. Filled out from reference TRBV9 and TRBJ1-1, the complete variable domain reads DSGVTQTPKHLITATGQRVTLRCSPRSGDLSVYWYQQSLDQGLQFLIQYYNGEERAKGNILERFSAQQFPDLHSELNLSSLELGDSALYFCASSARAGTGDVFFGQGTRLTVV.

The chain employs TRBV4-3 and TRBJ1-2, with 9 nucleotides matching TRBD1. Germline V gene sequence: CDR1 LGHNA, CDR2 YSLEER. The CDR3 has 16 residues. V gave up 0 bases and J gave up 5 bases; unmatched junction bases: 7. CDR3 DNA: TGCGCCAGCAGCCAAGATGTAGGGACAGGGCGGTATGGCTACACCTTC. It yields the protein CASSQDVGTGRYGYTF.

This clone was seen more than once but under ten times. This rearrangement joins TRBV4-2 to TRBJ2-7, with 8 bases lining up with TRBD2. CDR3 length: 17 residues. CDR1 and CDR2 from the germline V gene are LGHNA and YNFKEQ. After removal of 0 bases from V and 7 bases from J, the junction contained 14 bases not matched to a gene. CDR3 protein: CASSQDPTSGSVQEQYF. The CDR3 DNA is TGTGCCAGCAGCCAAGATCCGACCAGCGGGAGTGTGCAAGAGCAGTACTTC.

This sequence joins TRBV4-1 and TRBJ1-4; TRBD1 might be the D (5 bases). This CDR3 comprises 16 residues. Germline V gene sequence: CDR1 MGHRA, CDR2 YSYEKL. V lost 3 bases, J lost 5 bases, and 16 bases lay in between. The CDR3 region is CASSHVMGQTNEKLFF. In DNA, the CDR3 is TGCGCCAGCAGCCACGTCATGGGGCAAACCAATGAAAAACTGTTTTTT.

This clone was seen only a few times. V is TRBV9 and J is TRBJ1-5, with 7 bases fitting TRBD1. V dropped 0 bases and J dropped 5; count of bases not matched to a gene: 5. CDR3 size: 15 residues. In germline, CDR1 is SGDLS, CDR2 YYNGEE. The CDR3 DNA sequence: TGTGCCAGCAGCGTAGGACAGGGCAGCGATCAGCCCCAGCATTTT. Its protein product is CASSVGQGSDQPQHF.

This clone was detected a few times. The junction departs from the called germline gene at one end, perhaps through a read error. This chain uses TRBV7-9 with TRBJ1-1; a possible D gene is TRBD1 (6 bases). Per the germline V gene, CDR1 is SEHNR and CDR2 is FQNEAQ (reference sequence). The CDR3 loop spans 14 amino acids. The CDR3 nucleotides read TGTGCCAGCAGCCTAGCGGACAGGAACACTGAAGCTTTCTTT. Its protein product is CASSLADRNTEAFF.

In this sample, this clone turned up a few times. The CDR3 coding sequence is TGCGCCAGCAGCGGGACAGGGAGACAAGAGACCCAGTACTTC. Its translation is CASSGTGRQETQYF. This rearrangement joins TRBV5-1 to TRBJ2-5, with 9 bases identical to TRBD1. CDR1 and CDR2 from the germline V gene are SGHRS and YFSETQ. The trim removed 4 bases at V and 2 bases at J, leaving 3 bases unmatched. The CDR3 extends over 14 amino acids.

This clone came up a few times. The chain couples TRBV20-1 to TRBJ1-2, with no clear D. Looked up from germline, CDR1 is DFQATT and CDR2 is SNEGSKA (reference sequence). The CDR3 runs 10 residues. V lost 0 bases and J lost 9, with 5 bases in between. CDR3: CSARDVSYTF. The CDR3 DNA is TGCAGTGCTAGAGATGTCAGCTACACCTTC.

J is TRBJ2-7 and V is TRBV7-2; tentative D call: TRBD1 (6 bases). Germline CDR1 and CDR2: SGHTA and FQGNSA. V was shortened by 4 bases and J by 7 bases, with 14 bases between the two germline ends. The CDR3 covers 13 residues. CDR3 sequence (DNA): TGTGCCAGCAGCTCGAGGACAGCCGGGGAGCAGTACTTC. Protein: CASSSRTAGEQYF.

The chain has TRBV14 and TRBJ2-3; no firm D call. The V gene lost 0 bases and the J gene lost 3 bases, with 7 bases spanning the gap. CDR3 length: 14 amino acids. The germline CDR1 and CDR2 sequences are SGHDN and FVKESK. CDR3 sequence reads: CASSQEGRTDTQYF. CDR3 DNA sequence: TGTGCCAGCAGCCAAGAAGGCAGGACAGATACGCAGTATTTT.

CDR3 nucleotide sequence: TGTGCCAGCGCTGGACAGGAGACCACCTACGAGCAGTACTTC. Protein product: CASAGQETTYEQYF. The chain carries TRBV27 and TRBJ2-7; TRBD1 matches 7 bases. From germline, CDR1 is MNHEY and CDR2 SMNVEV (reference sequence). V shed 8 bases, J shed 2 bases, and the junction held 9 bases outside the gene matches. The CDR3 runs to 14 residues.

This clone is a singleton in its sample. The V gene is TRBV28, the J gene TRBJ1-1; D gene unclear. V dropped 8 bases and J dropped 1 base, with 8 bases sitting between them. The CDR3 is 12 residues long. CDR1 is MDHEN, CDR2 SYDVKM, per germline. The CDR3 DNA is TGTGCCAGCGCCAGAGGGAACACTGAAGCTTTCTTT. Translating gives CASARGNTEAFF.

This clone was seen a handful of times. V gene TRBV9 combines with J gene TRBJ2-7; TRBD1 aligns across 8 bases. CDR1 is SGDLS and CDR2 is YYNGEE in the germline V gene. With V trimmed by 4 bases and J by 8 bases, 14 bases remained unmatched. The CDR3 is made up of 15 amino acids. This CDR3 is CASSSTGGPGTKQYF. CDR3 sequence (DNA): TGTGCCAGCAGCTCAACAGGGGGTCCAGGTACGAAGCAGTACTTC.

In its sample, this clone was seen a few times. The chain has TRBV7-2 and TRBJ1-1, with D perhaps matching TRBD1 (6 bases). CDR3 length: 15 residues. The V gene's germline CDR1 is SGHTA and CDR2 FQGNSA. The V end was cut by 5 bases, the J end by 1 base, with 14 bases between. CDR3: CASSPMAGANTEAFF. CDR3 DNA: TGTGCCAGCAGCCCAATGGCAGGGGCGAACACTGAAGCTTTCTTT.

V and J are TRBV15 and TRBJ2-2, with D possibly being TRBD1 (5 bases). V lost 5 bases and J lost 3, with 7 bases in between. The CDR3 covers 13 residues. CDR1 is LNHNV and CDR2 is YYDKDF in the germline V gene (reference sequence). CDR3 loop: CATSSRDTGELFF. CDR3 in DNA: TGTGCCACCAGCTCCAGGGACACCGGGGAGCTGTTTTTT.

The rearrangement links TRBV28 to TRBJ2-1; 12 bases are a match to TRBD2. Per the germline V gene, CDR1 is MDHEN and CDR2 is SYDVKM. With 7 bases clipped from V and 4 bases from J, the junction kept 8 bases outside the gene matches. This CDR3 spans 16 amino acids. The CDR3 protein is CASTGLAGGFYNEQFF. As DNA, the CDR3 is TGTGCCAGCACGGGGCTAGCGGGAGGGTTTTACAATGAGCAGTTCTTC.

The chain recombines TRBV6-6 with TRBJ2-3; weak D call: TRBD1 (5 bases). This CDR3 is built from 14 residues. Trimming removed 2 bases from V and 4 bases from J, with 10 bases in between. Per the germline V gene, CDR1 is MNHNY and CDR2 is SVGAGI (reference sequence). The CDR3 sequence: CASSYPGNSDTQYF. DNA for the CDR3: TGTGCCAGCAGTTACCCAGGGAATTCAGATACGCAGTATTTT.

Worth noting for this clone: Distinct nucleotide sequences in the sample also encode this CDR3. The chain's CDR3 is CAISETGNTEAFF. The CDR3 DNA is TGTGCCATCAGTGAAACGGGAAACACTGAAGCTTTCTTT. This chain uses TRBV10-3 with TRBJ1-1; no firm D call. CDR3 length equals 13 residues. Trimming cost V 3 bases and J 2 bases, with 7 bases left between them. Germline lookup yields CDR1 ENHRY and CDR2 SYGVKD.

J is TRBJ1-4 and V is TRBV27, with D perhaps TRBD1 (5 bases). The CDR3 extends over 13 amino acids. The germline V gene encodes CDR1 MNHEY and CDR2 SMNVEV (reference sequence). Trimming took off 7 bases at V and 8 bases at J, with 14 bases between the two ends. The CDR3 region has the DNA TGTGCCAGCACCGGCGGGGCTGGAGAAAAACTGTTTTTT. Translation: CASTGGAGEKLFF.

This clone was seen only a few times. The chain's CDR3 is CASSLGQGDEQYF. The CDR3 DNA follows: TGTGCCAGCTCACTTGGACAGGGCGACGAGCAGTACTTC. The chain recombines TRBV18 with TRBJ2-7, with 8 nucleotides matching TRBD1. Germline CDR1 is KGHSH and CDR2 is LQKENI. The CDR3 covers 13 residues. With 4 bases clipped from V and 5 bases from J, the junction kept 4 bases outside the gene matches.